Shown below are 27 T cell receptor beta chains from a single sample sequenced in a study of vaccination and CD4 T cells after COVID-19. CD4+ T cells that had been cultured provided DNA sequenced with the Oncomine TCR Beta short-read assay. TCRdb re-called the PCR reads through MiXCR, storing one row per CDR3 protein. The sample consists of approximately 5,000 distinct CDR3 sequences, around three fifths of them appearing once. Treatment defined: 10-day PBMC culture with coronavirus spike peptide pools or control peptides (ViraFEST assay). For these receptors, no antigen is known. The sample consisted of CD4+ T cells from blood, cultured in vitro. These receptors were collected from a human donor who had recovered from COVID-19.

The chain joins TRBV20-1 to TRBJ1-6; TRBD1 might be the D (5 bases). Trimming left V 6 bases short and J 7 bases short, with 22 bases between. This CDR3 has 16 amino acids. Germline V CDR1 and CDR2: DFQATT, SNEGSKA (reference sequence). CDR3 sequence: CSAPPYSGTRNSPLHF. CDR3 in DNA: TGCAGTGCCCCTCCGTACTCCGGGACTCGGAATTCACCCCTCCACTTT.

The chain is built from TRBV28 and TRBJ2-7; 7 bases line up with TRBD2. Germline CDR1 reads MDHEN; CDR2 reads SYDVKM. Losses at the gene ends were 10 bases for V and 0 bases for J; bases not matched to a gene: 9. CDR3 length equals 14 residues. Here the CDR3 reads CATHGLGLSYEQYF. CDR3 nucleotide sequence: TGTGCCACCCACGGACTAGGACTCTCCTACGAGCAGTACTTC.

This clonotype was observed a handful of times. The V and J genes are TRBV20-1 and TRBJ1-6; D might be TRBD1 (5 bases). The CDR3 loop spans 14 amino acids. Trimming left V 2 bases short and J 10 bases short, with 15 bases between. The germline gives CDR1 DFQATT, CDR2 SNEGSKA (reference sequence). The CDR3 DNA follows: TGCAGTGCTAGATGGGACCCGTGGGGGTCACCCCTCCACTTT. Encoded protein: CSARWDPWGSPLHF.

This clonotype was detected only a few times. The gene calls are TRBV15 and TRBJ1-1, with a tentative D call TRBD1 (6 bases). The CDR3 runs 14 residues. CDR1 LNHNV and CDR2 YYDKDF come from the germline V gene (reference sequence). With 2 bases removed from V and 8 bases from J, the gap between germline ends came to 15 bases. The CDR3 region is CATSRPSRGLEAFF. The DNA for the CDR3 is TGTGCCACCAGCAGACCCTCCAGGGGCTTAGAAGCTTTCTTT.

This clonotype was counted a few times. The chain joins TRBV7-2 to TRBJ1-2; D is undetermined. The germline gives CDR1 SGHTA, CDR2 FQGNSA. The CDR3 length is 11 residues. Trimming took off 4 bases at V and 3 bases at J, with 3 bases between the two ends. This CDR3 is CASSSYYGYTF. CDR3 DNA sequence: TGTGCCAGCAGCTCGTACTATGGCTACACCTTC.

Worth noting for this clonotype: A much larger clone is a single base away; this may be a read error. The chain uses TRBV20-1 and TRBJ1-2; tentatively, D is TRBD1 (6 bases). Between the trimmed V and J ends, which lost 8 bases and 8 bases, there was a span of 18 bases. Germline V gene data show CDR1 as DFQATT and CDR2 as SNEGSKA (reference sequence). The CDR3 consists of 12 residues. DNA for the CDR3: TGCAGTACCCCCCCAGGGGCGGGAGGCTACACCTTC. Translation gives CSTPPGAGGYTF.

The CDR3 coding sequence is TGTGCCAGCACCGCAGGGGGGAGTGATAATTCACCCCTCCACTTT. Its protein product is CASTAGGSDNSPLHF. The chain joins TRBV7-9 to TRBJ1-6; 7 bases fit TRBD1. CDR3 length equals 15 residues. V was pared by 7 bases and J by 5 bases, with 8 bases of the junction left unmatched. CDR1 is SEHNR, CDR2 FQNEAQ, per germline (reference sequence).

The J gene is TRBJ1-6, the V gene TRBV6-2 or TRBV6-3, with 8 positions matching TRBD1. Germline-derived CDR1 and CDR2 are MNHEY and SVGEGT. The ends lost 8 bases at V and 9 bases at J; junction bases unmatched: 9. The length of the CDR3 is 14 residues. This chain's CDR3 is CASAAGQGSSPLHF. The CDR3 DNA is TGTGCCAGCGCCGCCGGACAGGGTTCTTCACCCCTCCACTTT.

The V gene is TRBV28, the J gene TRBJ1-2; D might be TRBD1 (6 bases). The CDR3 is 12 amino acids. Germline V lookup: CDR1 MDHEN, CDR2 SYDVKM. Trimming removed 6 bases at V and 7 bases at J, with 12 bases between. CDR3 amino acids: CASRGTPPGYTF. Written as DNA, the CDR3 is TGTGCCAGCAGGGGGACACCTCCTGGCTACACCTTC.

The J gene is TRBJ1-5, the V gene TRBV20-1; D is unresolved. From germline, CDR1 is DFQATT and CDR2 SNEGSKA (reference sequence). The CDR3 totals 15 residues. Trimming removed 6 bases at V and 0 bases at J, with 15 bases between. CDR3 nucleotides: TGCAGTGCCCAGATAGAGGGAGTTAGCAATCAGCCCCAGCATTTT. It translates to CSAQIEGVSNQPQHF.

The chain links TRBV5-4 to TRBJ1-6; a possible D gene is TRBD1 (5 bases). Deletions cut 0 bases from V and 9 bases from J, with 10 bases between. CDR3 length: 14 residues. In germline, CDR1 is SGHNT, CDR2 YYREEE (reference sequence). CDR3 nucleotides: TGTGCCAGCAGCTTGGAGGGGCGGGGTTCACCCCTCCACTTT. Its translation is CASSLEGRGSPLHF.

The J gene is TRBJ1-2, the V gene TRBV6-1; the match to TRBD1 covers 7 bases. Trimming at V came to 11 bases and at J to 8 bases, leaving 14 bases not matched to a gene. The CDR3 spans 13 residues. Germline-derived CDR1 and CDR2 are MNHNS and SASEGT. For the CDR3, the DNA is TGTGCCCGCGTTCACAGGGGACTATACGGCTACACCTTC. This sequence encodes CARVHRGLYGYTF.

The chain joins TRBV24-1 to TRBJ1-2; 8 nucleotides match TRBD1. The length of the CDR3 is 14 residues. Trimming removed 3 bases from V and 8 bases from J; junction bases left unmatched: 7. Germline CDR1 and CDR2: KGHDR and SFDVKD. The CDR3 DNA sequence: TGTGCCACCAGTGATCGACAGGGGCTGGGAGGCTACACCTTC. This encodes CATSDRQGLGGYTF.

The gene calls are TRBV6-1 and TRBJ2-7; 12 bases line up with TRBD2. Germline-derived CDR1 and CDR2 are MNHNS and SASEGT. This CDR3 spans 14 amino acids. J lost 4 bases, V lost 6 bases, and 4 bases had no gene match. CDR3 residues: CASRRTSGAYEQYF. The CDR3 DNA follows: TGTGCCAGCAGGAGGACTAGCGGGGCATACGAGCAGTACTTC.

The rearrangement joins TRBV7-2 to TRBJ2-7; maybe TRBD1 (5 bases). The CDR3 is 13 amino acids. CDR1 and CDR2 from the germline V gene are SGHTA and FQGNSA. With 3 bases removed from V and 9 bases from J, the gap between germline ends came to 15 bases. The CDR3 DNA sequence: TGTGCCAGCAGCTTGGAACAGGAAAGCGTGCAGTACTTC. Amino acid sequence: CASSLEQESVQYF. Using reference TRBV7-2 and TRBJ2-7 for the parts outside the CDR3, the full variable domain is GAGVSQSPSNKVTEKGKDVELRCDPISGHTALYWYRQSLGQGLEFLIYFQGNSAPDKSGLPSDRFSAERTGGSVSTLTIQRTQQEDSAVYLCASSLEQESVQYFGPGTRLTVT.

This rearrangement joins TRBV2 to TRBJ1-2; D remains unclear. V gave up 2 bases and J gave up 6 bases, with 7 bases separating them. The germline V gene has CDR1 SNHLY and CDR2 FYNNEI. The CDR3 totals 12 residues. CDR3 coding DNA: TGTGCCAGCAGTGAAATGGGTCATGGCTACACCTTC. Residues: CASSEMGHGYTF.

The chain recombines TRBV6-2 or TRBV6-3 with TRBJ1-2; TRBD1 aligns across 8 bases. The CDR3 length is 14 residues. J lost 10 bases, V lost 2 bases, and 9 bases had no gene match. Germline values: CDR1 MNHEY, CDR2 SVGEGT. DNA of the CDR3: TGTGCCAGCAGTTACGACAGGGGAGGGGGTGACTACACCTTC. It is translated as CASSYDRGGGDYTF.

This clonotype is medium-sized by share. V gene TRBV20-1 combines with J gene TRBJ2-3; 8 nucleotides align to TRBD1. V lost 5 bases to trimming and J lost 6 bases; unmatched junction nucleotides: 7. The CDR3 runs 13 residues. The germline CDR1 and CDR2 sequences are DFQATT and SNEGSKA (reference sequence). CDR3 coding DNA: TGCAGTGCTTCACAGACAGGGGAGGATACGCAGTATTTT. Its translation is CSASQTGEDTQYF.

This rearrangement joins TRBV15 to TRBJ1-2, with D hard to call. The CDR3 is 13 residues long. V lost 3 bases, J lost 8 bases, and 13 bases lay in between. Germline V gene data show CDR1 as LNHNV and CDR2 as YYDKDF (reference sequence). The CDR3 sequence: CATSSSRRAGYTF. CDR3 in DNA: TGTGCCACCAGCAGCAGCCGACGGGCAGGCTACACCTTC.

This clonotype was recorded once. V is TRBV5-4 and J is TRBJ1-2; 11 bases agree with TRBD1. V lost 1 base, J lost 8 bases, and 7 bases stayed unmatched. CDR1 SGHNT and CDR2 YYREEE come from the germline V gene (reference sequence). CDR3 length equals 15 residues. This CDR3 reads CASSLTGQGEIGYTF. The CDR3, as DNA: TGTGCCAGCAGCTTGACGGGACAGGGGGAAATCGGCTACACCTTC.

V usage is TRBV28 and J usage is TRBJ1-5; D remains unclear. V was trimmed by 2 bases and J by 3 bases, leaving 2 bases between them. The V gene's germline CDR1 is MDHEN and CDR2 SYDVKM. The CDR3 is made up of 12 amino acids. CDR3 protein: CASSLLNQPQHF. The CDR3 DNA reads TGTGCCAGCAGTTTACTCAATCAGCCCCAGCATTTT.

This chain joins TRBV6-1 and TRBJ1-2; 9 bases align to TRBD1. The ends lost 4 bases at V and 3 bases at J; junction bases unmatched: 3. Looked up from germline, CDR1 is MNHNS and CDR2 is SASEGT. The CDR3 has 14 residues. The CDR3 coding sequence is TGTGCCAGCAGTGTACAGGGGGCCTACTATGGCTACACCTTC. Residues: CASSVQGAYYGYTF.

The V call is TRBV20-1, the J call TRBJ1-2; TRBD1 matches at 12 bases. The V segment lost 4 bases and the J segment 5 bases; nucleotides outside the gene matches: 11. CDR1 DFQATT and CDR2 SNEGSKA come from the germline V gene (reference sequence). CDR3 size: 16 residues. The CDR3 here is CSAKAPGQGAQYGYTF. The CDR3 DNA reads TGCAGTGCTAAAGCCCCGGGACAGGGGGCACAGTATGGCTACACCTTC.

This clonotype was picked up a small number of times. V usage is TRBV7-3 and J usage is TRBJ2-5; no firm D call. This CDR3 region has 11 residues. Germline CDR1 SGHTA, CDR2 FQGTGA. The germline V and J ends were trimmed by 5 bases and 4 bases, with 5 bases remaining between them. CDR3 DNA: TGTGCCAGCAGCGACCGAGAGACCCAGTACTTC. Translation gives CASSDRETQYF.

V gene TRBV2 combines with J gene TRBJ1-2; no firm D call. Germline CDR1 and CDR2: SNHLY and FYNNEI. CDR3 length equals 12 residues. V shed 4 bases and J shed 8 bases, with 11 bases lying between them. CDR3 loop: CASSVDAGGYTF. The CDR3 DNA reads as TGTGCCAGCAGTGTGGATGCAGGCGGCTACACCTTC.

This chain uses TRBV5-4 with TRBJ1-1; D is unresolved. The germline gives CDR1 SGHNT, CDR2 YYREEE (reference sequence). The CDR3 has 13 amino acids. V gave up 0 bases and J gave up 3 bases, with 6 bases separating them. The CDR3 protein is CASSLDRHTEAFF. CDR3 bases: TGTGCCAGCAGCTTGGACCGACACACTGAAGCTTTCTTT.

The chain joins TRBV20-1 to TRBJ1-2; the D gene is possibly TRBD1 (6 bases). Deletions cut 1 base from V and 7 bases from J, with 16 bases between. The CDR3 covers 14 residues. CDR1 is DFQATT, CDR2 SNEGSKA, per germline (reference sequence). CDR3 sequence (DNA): TGCAGTGCTAGAGGTCTGGGGGCTGAAGGTGGCTACACCTTC. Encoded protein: CSARGLGAEGGYTF.